The clone carrying this TCR beta chain showed up many times. Its antigen remains unidentified. The sample originates from a study of T cells in Graves' hyperthyroidism and ophthalmopathy. General study findings and limits: Ophthalmopathy, which appeared later, was predicted by the model a median roughly 6.5 months before onset. By a 13 V-J model, ophthalmopathy was set apart from stable hyperthyroidism.

The TCR beta CDR3 regions underwent amplification using RNA transcripts as the source. During a first-round RT-PCR of the TCR CDR3, the HTBI primer set was used. MiXCR was run by TCRdb on the multiplex PCR reads, yielding one entry per CDR3 protein. The sample yields under 350,000 distinct CDR3 sequences, roughly 13% seen once. The germline gives CDR1 MNHNS, CDR2 SASEGT. The CDR3 has 17 amino acids. V lost 1 base and J lost 2, with 15 bases in between. These patients, aged 18 to 65, had recently diagnosed hyperthyroidism lasting under 2 months. The chain combines TRBV6-1 with TRBJ1-5; D perhaps matches TRBD1 (5 bases). The sequencing input was blood. This TCR was sampled from a woman aged 35 to 49 with Graves' hyperthyroidism. The CDR3 is CASSEGGARGGNQPQHF. In DNA, the CDR3 is TGTGCCAGCAGTGAAGGCGGGGCAAGGGGTGGCAATCAGCCCCAGCATTTT.